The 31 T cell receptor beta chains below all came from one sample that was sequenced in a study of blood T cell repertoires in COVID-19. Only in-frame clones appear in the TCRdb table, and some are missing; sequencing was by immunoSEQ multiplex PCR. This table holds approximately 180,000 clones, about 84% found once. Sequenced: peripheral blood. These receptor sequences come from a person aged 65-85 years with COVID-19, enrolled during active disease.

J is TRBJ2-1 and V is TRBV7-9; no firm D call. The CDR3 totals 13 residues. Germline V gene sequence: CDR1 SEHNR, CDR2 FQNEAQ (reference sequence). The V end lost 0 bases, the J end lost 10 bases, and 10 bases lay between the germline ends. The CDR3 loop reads CASSLARLGEQFF. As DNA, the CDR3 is TGTGCCAGCAGCTTAGCGCGTTTGGGCGAGCAGTTCTTC.

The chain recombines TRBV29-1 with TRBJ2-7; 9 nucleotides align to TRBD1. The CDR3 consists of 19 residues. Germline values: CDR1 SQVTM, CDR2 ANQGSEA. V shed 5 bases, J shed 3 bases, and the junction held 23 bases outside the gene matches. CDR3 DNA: TGCAGCGTTCGAGACAGGACATCGGACAGGGGACGCTGGCTCTACGAGCAGTACTTC. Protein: CSVRDRTSDRGRWLYEQYF.

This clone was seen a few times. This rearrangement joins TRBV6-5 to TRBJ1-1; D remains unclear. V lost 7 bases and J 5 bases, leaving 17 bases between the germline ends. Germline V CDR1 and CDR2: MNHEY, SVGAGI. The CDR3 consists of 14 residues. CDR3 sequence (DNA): TGTGCCAGCAAGCCGTCGCTCGTTGTGACTGAAGCTTTCTTT. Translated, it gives CASKPSLVVTEAFF.

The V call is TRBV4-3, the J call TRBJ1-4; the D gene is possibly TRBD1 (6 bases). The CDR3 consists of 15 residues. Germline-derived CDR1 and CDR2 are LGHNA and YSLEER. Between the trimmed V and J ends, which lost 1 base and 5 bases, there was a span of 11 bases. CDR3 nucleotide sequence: TGCGCCAGCAGCCAAGGGACAGTTGGGAATGAAAAACTGTTTTTT. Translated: CASSQGTVGNEKLFF.

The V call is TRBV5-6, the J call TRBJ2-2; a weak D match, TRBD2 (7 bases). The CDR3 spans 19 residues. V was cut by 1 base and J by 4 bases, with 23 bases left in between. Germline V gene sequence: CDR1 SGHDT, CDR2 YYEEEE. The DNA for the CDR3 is TGTGCCAGCAGCTTGTCCCGAGAGGGGGGGGGCCCCATCACCGGGGAGCTGTTTTTT. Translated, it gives CASSLSREGGGPITGELFF.

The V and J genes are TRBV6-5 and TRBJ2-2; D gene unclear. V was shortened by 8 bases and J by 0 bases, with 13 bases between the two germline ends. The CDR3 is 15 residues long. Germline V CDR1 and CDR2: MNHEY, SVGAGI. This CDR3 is CASAPKSPNTGELFF. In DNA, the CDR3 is TGTGCCAGCGCCCCCAAAAGCCCGAACACCGGGGAGCTGTTTTTT.

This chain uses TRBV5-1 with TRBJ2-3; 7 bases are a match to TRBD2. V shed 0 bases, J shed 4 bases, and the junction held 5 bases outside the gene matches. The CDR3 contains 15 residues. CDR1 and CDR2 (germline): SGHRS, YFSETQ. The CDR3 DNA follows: TGCGCCAGCAGCTTGGCCGGGCGGGAGTCAGATACGCAGTATTTT. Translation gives CASSLAGRESDTQYF.

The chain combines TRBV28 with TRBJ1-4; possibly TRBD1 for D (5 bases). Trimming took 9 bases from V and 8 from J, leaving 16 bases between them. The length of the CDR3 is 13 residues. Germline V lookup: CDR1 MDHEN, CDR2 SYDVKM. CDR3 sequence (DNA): TGTGCCAGTTGGGAGCAGGAGGGGGAAAAACTGTTTTTT. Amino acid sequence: CASWEQEGEKLFF.

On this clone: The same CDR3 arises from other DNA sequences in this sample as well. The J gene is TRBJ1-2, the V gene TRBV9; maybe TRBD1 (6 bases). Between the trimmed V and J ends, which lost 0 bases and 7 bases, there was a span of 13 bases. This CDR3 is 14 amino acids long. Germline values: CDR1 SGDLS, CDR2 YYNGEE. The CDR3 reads CASSVATGRSGYTF. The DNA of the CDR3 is TGTGCCAGCAGCGTAGCGACAGGACGCTCTGGCTACACCTTC.

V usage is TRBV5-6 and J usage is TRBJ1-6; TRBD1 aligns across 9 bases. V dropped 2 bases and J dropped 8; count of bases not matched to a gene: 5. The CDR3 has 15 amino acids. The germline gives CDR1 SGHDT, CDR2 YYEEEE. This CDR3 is CASSFGTGRDSPLHF. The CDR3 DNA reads TGTGCCAGCAGCTTCGGGACAGGGAGAGATTCACCCCTCCACTTT.

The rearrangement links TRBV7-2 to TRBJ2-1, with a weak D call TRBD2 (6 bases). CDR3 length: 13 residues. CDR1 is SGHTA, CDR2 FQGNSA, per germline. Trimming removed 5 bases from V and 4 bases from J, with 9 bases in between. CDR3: CASSGAGYNEQFF. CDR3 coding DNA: TGTGCCAGCAGCGGGGCGGGGTACAATGAGCAGTTCTTC.

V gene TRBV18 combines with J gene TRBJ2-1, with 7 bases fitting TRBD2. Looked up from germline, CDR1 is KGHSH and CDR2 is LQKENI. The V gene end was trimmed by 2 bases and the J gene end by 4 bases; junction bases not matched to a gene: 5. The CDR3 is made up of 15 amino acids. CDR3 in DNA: TGTGCCAGCTCACCAGGGCGGGGGATTTACAATGAGCAGTTCTTC. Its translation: CASSPGRGIYNEQFF. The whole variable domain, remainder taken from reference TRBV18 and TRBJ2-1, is NAGVMQNPRHLVRRRGQEARLRCSPMKGHSHVYWYRQLPEEGLKFMVYLQKENIIDESGMPKERFSAEFPKEGPSILRIQQVVRGDSAAYFCASSPGRGIYNEQFFGPGTRLTVL.

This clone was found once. CDR3 coding DNA: TGCGCCAGCAGCGCCTTCGGACAGGGGGACGGGGCAGATACGCAGTATTTT. Translating gives CASSAFGQGDGADTQYF. The V and J genes are TRBV5-1 and TRBJ2-3; 10 nucleotides match TRBD1. CDR1 and CDR2 from the germline V gene are SGHRS and YFSETQ. The CDR3 spans 17 residues. Trimming at V came to 4 bases and at J to 4 bases, leaving 12 bases not matched to a gene.

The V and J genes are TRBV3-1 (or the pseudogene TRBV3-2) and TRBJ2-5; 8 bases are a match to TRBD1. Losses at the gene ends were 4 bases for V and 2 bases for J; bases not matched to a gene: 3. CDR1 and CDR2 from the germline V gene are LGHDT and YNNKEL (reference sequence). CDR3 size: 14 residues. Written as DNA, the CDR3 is TGTGCCAGCAGCCTTAACAGGGGGCAAGAGACCCAGTACTTC. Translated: CASSLNRGQETQYF.

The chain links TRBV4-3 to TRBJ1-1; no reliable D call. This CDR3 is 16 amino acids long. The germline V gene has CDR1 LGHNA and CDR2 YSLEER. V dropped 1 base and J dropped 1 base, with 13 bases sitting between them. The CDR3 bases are TGCGCCAGCAGCCAAGTGGGGAGGGCGGGGAACACTGAAGCTTTCTTT. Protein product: CASSQVGRAGNTEAFF.

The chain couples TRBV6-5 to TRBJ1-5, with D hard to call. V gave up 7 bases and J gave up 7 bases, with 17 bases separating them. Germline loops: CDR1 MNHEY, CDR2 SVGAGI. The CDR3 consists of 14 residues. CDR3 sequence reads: CASNIDSPGQPQHF. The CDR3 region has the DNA TGTGCCAGCAATATTGACTCCCCGGGACAGCCCCAGCATTTT.

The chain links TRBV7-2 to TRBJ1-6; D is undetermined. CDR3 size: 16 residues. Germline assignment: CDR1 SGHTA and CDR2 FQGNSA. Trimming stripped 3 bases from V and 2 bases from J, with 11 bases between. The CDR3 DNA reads TGTGCCAGCAGCTTTCAGAGCCGGGCCTATAATTCACCCCTCCACTTT. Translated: CASSFQSRAYNSPLHF.

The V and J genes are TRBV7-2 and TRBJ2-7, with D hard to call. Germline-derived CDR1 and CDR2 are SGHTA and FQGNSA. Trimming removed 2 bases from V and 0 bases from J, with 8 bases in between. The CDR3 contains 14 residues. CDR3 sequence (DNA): TGTGCCAGCAGCTTATCCGTCTACTCCTACGAGCAGTACTTC. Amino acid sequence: CASSLSVYSYEQYF.

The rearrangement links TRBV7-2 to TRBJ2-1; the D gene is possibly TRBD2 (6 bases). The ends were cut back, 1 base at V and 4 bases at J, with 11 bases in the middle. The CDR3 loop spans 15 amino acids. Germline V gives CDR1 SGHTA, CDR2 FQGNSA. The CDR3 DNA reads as TGTGCCAGCAGCTTAGTAGGAGGGTCTTACAATGAGCAGTTCTTC. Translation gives CASSLVGGSYNEQFF.

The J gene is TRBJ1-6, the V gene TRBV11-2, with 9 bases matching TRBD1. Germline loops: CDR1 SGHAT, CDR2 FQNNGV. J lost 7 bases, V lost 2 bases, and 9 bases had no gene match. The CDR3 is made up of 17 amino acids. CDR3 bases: TGTGCCAGCAGCTTACTGACAGGGGGGGCCCTGAATTCACCCCTCCACTTT. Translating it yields CASSLLTGGALNSPLHF.

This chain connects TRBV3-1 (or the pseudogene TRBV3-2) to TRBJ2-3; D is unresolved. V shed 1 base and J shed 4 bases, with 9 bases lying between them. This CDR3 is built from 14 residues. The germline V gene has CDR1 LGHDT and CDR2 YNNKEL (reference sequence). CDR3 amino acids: CASSQGLDADTQYF. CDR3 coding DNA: TGTGCCAGCAGCCAAGGGCTAGACGCAGATACGCAGTATTTT.

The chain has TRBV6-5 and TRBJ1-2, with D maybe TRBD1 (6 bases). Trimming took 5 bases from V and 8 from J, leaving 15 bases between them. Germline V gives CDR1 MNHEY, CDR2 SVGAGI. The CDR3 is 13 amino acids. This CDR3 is CASSLHRVGGYTF. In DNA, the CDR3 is TGTGCCAGCAGTCTTCACAGGGTGGGGGGCTACACCTTC.

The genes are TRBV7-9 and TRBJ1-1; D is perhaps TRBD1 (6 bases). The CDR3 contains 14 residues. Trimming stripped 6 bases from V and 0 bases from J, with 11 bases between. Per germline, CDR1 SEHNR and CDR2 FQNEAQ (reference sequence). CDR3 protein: CASSPDRLNTEAFF. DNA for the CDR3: TGTGCCAGCAGTCCCGACAGGCTGAACACTGAAGCTTTCTTT.

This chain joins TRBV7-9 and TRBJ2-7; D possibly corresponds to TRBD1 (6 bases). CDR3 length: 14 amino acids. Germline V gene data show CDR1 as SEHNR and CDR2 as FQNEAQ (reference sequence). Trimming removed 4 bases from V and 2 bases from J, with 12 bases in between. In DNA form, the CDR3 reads TGTGCCAGCAGCTCTACAGGGACCCCCTACGAGCAGTACTTC. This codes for CASSSTGTPYEQYF.

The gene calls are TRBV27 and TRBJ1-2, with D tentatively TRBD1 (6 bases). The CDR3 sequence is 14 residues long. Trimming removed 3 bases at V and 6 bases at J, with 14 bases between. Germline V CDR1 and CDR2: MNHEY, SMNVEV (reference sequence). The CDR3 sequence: CASSFFAGADGYTF. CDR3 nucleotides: TGTGCCAGCAGTTTTTTTGCGGGGGCCGATGGCTACACCTTC.

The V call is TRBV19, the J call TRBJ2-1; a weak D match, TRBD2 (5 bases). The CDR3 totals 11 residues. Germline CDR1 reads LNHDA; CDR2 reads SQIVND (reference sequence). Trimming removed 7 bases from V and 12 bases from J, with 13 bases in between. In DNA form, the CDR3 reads TGTGCCAGTACTAGCAGGTGGAGGCAGTTCTTC. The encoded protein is CASTSRWRQFF.

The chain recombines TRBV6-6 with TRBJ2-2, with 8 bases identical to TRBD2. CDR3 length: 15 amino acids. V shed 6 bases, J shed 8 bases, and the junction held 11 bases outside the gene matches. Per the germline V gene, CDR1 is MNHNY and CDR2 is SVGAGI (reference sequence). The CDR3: CASRDPAGTRGELFF. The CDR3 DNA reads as TGTGCCAGCAGAGACCCGGCAGGGACTAGGGGGGAGCTGTTTTTT.

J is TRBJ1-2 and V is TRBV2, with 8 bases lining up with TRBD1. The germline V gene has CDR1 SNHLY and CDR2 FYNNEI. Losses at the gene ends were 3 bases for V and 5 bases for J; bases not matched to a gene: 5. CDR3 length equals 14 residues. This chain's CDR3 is CASSDTGGGYGYTF. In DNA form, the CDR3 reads TGTGCCAGCAGTGATACAGGGGGTGGATATGGCTACACCTTC.

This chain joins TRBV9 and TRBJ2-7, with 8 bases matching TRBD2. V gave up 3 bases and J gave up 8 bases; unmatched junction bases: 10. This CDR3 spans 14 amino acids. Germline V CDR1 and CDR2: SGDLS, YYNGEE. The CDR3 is CASSAGRAAYQQYF. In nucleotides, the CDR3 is TGTGCCAGCAGCGCCGGGAGGGCCGCTTACCAGCAGTACTTC.

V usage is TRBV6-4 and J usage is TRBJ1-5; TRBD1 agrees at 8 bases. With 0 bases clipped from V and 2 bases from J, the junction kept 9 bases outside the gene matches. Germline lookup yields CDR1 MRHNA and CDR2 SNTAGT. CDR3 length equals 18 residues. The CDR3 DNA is TGTGCCAGCAGTGACTCGTTGGCGGCAGGGGGCCGCAATCAGCCCCAGCATTTT. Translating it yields CASSDSLAAGGRNQPQHF.

The CDR3 nucleotides are TGCAGCGTGGGGGGACAGTCTAGCTCCTACAATGAGCAGTTCTTC. Encoded protein: CSVGGQSSSYNEQFF. The rearrangement links TRBV29-1 to TRBJ2-1; maybe TRBD1 (7 bases). This CDR3 spans 15 amino acids. V was pared by 6 bases and J by 0 bases, with 15 bases between. Looked up from germline, CDR1 is SQVTM and CDR2 is ANQGSEA.